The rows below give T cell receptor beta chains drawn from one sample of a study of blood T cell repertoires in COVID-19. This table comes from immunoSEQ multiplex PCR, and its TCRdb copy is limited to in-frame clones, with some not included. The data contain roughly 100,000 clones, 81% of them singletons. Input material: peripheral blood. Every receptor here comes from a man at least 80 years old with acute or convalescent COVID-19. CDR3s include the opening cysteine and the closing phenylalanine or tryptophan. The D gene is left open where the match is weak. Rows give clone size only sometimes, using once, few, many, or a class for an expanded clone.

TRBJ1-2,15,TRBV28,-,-,TGTGCCAGCAGTTTGTTGGCGGGGGGCGGGAGAGGCTACACCTTC,CASSLLAGGGRGYTF
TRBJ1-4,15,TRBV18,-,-,TGTGCCAGCTCACTCGGCCGGGCAACTAATGAAAAACTGTTTTTT,CASSLGRATNEKLFF
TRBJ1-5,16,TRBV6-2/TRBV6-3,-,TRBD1,TGTGCCAGCAGTTTCTGGCGGGACAGTAGCAATCAGCCCCAGCATTTT,CASSFWRDSSNQPQHF
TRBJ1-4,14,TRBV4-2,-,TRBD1,TGTGCCAGCAGACGACAGGGGGGTAGTGAAAAACTGTTTTTT,CASRRQGGSEKLFF
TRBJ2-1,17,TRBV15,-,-,TGTGCCACCAGCAGAGATCCGGAAGAAGGGGGACGGGGTGAGCAGTTCTTC,CATSRDPEEGGRGEQFF
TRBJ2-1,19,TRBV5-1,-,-,TGCGCCAGCAGGACCGGGACAGGGATAGGGACTAGCAGGTACAATGAGCAGTTCTTC,CASRTGTGIGTSRYNEQFF
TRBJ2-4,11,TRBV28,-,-,TGTGCCAGCAGCTCCCCCTCTGTTCAGTACTTC,CASSSPSVQYF
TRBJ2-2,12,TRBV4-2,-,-,TGTGCCAGCAGCCAAGGGCAGGGGGAGCTGTTTTTT,CASSQGQGELFF
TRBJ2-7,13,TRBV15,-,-,TGTGCCACCAGCAGAGGACACTCCTACGAGCAGTACTTC,CATSRGHSYEQYF
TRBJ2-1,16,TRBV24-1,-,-,TGTGCCACCAGTGACCCTACTAGGGAGCGGTACAATGAGCAGTTCTTC,CATSDPTRERYNEQFF
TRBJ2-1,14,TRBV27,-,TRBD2,TGTGCCAGCAGAACTAGCGGCTCCTACAATGAGCAGTTCTTC,CASRTSGSYNEQFF
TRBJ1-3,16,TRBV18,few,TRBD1,TGTGCCAGCTCACCAAGACAGGGTAACTCTGGAAACACCATATATTTT,CASSPRQGNSGNTIYF
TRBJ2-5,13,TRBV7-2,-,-,TGTGCCAGCAGCTTAGAGACACAAGAGACCCAGTACTTC,CASSLETQETQYF
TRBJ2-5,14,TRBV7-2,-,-,TGTGCCAGCAGCTTGGCGGGACCCCTAGAGACCCAGTACTTC,CASSLAGPLETQYF
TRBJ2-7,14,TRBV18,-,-,TGTGCCAGCTCTCGGGACAACCCCTCCTACGAGCAGTACTTC,CASSRDNPSYEQYF
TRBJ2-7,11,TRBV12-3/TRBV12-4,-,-,TGTGCCAGCAGTACAGGGTACGAGCAGTACTTC,CASSTGYEQYF
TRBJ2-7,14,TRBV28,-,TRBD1,TGTGCCAGCAGGGGGACAGGGGATAGGGACGAGCAGTACTTC,CASRGTGDRDEQYF
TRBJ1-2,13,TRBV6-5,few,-,TGTGCCAGCAGTTACTCGGGGGGTCTTGGCTACACCTTC,CASSYSGGLGYTF
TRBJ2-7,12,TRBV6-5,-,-,TGTGCCAGCAGAAGCCAGGGTTACGAGCAGTACTTC,CASRSQGYEQYF
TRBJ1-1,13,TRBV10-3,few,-,TGTGCCATCAGTGAGGCGGGTAACACTGAAGCTTTCTTT,CAISEAGNTEAFF
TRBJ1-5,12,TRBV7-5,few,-,TGTGCCGGGACAGGGATCAATCAGCCCCAGCATTTT,CAGTGINQPQHF
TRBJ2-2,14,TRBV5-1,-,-,TGCGCCAGCAGCTTTGAGGGTCGGGCCGGGGAGCTGTTTTTT,CASSFEGRAGELFF
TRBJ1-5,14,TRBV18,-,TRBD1,TGTGCCAGCTCCCGCGAACAGGGGGCCCAGCCCCAGCATTTT,CASSREQGAQPQHF
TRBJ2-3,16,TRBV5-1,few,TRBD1,TGCGCCAGCAGCCTGCCCGGGACAGGGAGCACAGATACGCAGTATTTT,CASSLPGTGSTDTQYF
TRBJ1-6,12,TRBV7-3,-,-,TGTGCCAGCAGCTTACCAGGTTCACCCCTCCACTTT,CASSLPGSPLHF
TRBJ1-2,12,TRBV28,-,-,TGTGCCAGCGGGGAGCTATTCTATGGCTACACCTTC,CASGELFYGYTF
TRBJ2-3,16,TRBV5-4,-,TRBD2,TGTGCCAGCAGCTTGGCCGGTAGCGGGAGGTTAGATACGCAGTATTTT,CASSLAGSGRLDTQYF
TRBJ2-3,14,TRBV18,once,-,TGTGCCAGCTCACCAAGCGCGGGAACAGATACGCAGTATTTT,CASSPSAGTDTQYF
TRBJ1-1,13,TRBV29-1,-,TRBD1,TGCAGCGTTCCGGGACAGGGACACACTGAAGCTTTCTTT,CSVPGQGHTEAFF